The rows below give T cell receptor beta chains drawn from one sample of a study of cytomegalovirus exposure and HLA in healthy donors. Produced via immunoSEQ multiplex PCR; TCRdb's table is partial and in-frame only. The data hold about 130,000 clones, with around 80% observed a single time. Sequencing input: PBMCs. Receptors were obtained from a man in his thirties or forties in good health and CMV-seronegative. CDR3s include the opening cysteine and the closing phenylalanine or tryptophan. The D gene is left open where the match is weak. The size entry is marked missing in some rows and otherwise reads once, few, many or a size class.

>TRBV5-4|TRBD2|-|TRBJ2-7
TGTGCCAGCAGCTCTAAGAGCGGGACCGCGGGCTACGAGCAGTACTTC
CASSSKSGTAGYEQYF
>TRBV5-6|TRBD1|-|TRBJ2-7
TGTGCCAGCAGCTGGTGGACAGGGGCCTACGAGCAGTACTTC
CASSWWTGAYEQYF
>TRBV4-1|TRBD1|-|TRBJ1-3
TGCGCCAGCAGCACAAGAAGCAGGGGGCCTGGAAACACCATATATTTT
CASSTRSRGPGNTIYF
>TRBV18|-|-|TRBJ2-4
TGTGCCAGCTCACCCACAGCAGAAGCCAAAAACATTCAGTACTTC
CASSPTAEAKNIQYF
>TRBV25-1|TRBD1|-|TRBJ1-1
TGTGCCAGCAGCCGACAGGGAAGGACTGAAGCTTTCTTT
CASSRQGRTEAFF
>TRBV29-1|-|once|TRBJ1-3
TGCAGCGTTGAATCCCGGACACCTTTTCCTGGAAACACCATATATTTT
CSVESRTPFPGNTIYF
>TRBV18|-|-|TRBJ2-7
TGTGCCAGCTCACCTACGACAGGAAACGAGCAGTACTTC
CASSPTTGNEQYF
>TRBV4-2|-|-|TRBJ2-3
TGTGCCAGCAGCCAAGGGCAGGGACTTTCAGATACGCAGTATTTT
CASSQGQGLSDTQYF
>TRBV6-5|TRBD1|-|TRBJ1-2
TGTGCCAGCACCGGACAGGGTAGGGGCTACACCTTC
CASTGQGRGYTF
>TRBV6-5|TRBD1|-|TRBJ2-3
TGTGCCAGCAGTTACTCGAGCCGCCGGACAGGAGATACGCAGTATTTT
CASSYSSRRTGDTQYF
>TRBV18|TRBD1|-|TRBJ1-5
TGTGCCAGCTCACTCCGACAGGGCGGGAATCAGCCCCAGCATTTT
CASSLRQGGNQPQHF
>TRBV28|TRBD2|-|TRBJ2-7
TGTGCCAGCAGCTCAGGGTCCCAGGGACTACGCTACGAGCAGTACTTC
CASSSGSQGLRYEQYF
>TRBV30|-|-|TRBJ1-5
TGTGCCTGGAAGCGAGGGGGATCTAACAATCAGCCCCAGCATTTT
CAWKRGGSNNQPQHF
>TRBV29-1|-|-|TRBJ2-7
TGCAGCGTGCGAGAGACATTTACCTACGAGCAGTACTTC
CSVRETFTYEQYF
>TRBV18|-|once|TRBJ1-2
TGTGCCAGCTCCCCGCCGACAGAGAACTATGGCTACACCTTC
CASSPPTENYGYTF
>TRBV5-4|-|-|TRBJ2-1
TGTGCCAGCAGTCGACGGAGTGGTGAGCAGTTCTTC
CASSRRSGEQFF
>TRBV27|-|-|TRBJ2-4
TGTGCCAGCAGTCCTAGCCCGGCCAAAAACATTCAGTACTTC
CASSPSPAKNIQYF
>TRBV7-9|TRBD1|once|TRBJ2-7
TGTTCCAGCTTAGGGGGCGGGTCCTACGAGCAGTACTTC
CSSLGGGSYEQYF
>TRBV6-1|TRBD1|few|TRBJ2-7
TGTGCCAGCAGTCCAACGGACAGGGGTCTAATCGAGCAGTACTTC
CASSPTDRGLIEQYF
>TRBV5-1|-|-|TRBJ1-5
TGCGCCAGCAGCTTGGGCATAGGGGGAAGCAATCAGCCCCAGCATTTT
CASSLGIGGSNQPQHF
>TRBV30|-|-|TRBJ1-6
TGTGCCTGGAGTGGGGGTTGGAACAGGCATAATTCACCCCTCCACTTT
CAWSGGWNRHNSPLHF
>TRBV10-3|TRBD1|-|TRBJ1-5
TGTGCCATCAGGGGGGGGGACAGGGATAATCAGCCCCAGCATTTT
CAIRGGDRDNQPQHF
>TRBV9|-|-|TRBJ2-6
TGTGCCAGCAGCGTAGCTCCCGGGTCGGGTGGGGCCAACGTCCTGACTTTC
CASSVAPGSGGANVLTF
>TRBV7-6|-|-|TRBJ2-7
TGTGCCAGCAGCTTAGCGCGGGGAAGTATTTACGAGCAGTACTTC
CASSLARGSIYEQYF
>TRBV6-1|-|-|TRBJ2-3
TGTGCCAGCAGTGAAGCGGGCCCTATCACAGATACGCAGTATTTT
CASSEAGPITDTQYF
>TRBV28|-|-|TRBJ2-7
TGTGCCAGCAGTTTGGACGGAGAGGCGGGAAGCTACGAGCAGTACTTC
CASSLDGEAGSYEQYF
>TRBV30|-|-|TRBJ2-7
TGTGCCTGGAGACGAGGCTCCTCCTACGAGCAGTACTTC
CAWRRGSSYEQYF